This T cell receptor beta chain was found in a study of graft-versus-host responses after intestinal transplantation. Study summary: Those transplanted obtained multivisceral, liver-intestinal, or isolated intestinal grafts.

Study observations and caveats: Allografts of one patient group, those with graft-donor T cell macrochimerism, had high graft-versus-host to host-versus-graft clonal ratios.

The assay was immunoSEQ multiplex PCR, and TCRdb's table has in-frame clones only and misses some. The repertoire has 65,000 to 85,000 clones, 92% of them found once; the top ten carry 6.5% to 8.5%. In regard to this clone: The antigen remains unidentified.

The TCR originated in a human patient who received an intestinal transplant, so some T cells may come from the graft donor. Source: bone marrow, taken roughly 780 days after intestinal transplantation.

The CDR3 region is CSPRLAGAPDTQYF. Here the CDR3 DNA reads TGCAGCCCGAGACTAGCGGGAGCTCCAGATACGCAGTATTTT. The chain joins TRBV29-1 to TRBJ2-3; 12 bases match TRBD2. Germline trimming cut 8 bases from V and 4 bases from J; bases unmatched to any gene: 7. Germline-derived CDR1 and CDR2 are SQVTM and ANQGSEA. This CDR3 is 14 amino acids long.